The rows below give T cell receptor beta chains drawn from one sample of a study of blood T cell repertoires in COVID-19. Sequenced by immunoSEQ multiplex PCR; TCRdb stores in-frame clones only, minus some. The sample lists around 100,000 clones; around nine tenths were seen once. The sequenced sample was peripheral blood. Every receptor here comes from a human donor in a cohort sampled during active COVID-19. Each CDR3 is given with its conserved first and last residue. A D gene is named only where the DNA matches it firmly. A row's size may be missing; if present it is once, few, many or a size class.

J gene,clone size,D gene,V gene,CDR3 length,CDR3 protein,CDR3 DNA
TRBJ1-3,-,-,TRBV2,16,CASSLQVSYSGNTIYF,TGTGCCAGCAGTTTACAGGTCTCGTACTCTGGAAACACCATATATTTT
TRBJ2-1,once,TRBD2,TRBV7-6,14,CASSPPGGVDEQFF,TGTGCCAGCAGCCCACCGGGAGGGGTGGATGAGCAGTTCTTC
TRBJ2-7,-,TRBD1,TRBV7-2,15,CASSLGGQGVYEQYF,TGTGCCAGCAGCTTAGGGGGCCAGGGGGTCTACGAGCAGTACTTC
TRBJ2-3,-,TRBD1,TRBV2,15,CASSPITTGTGTQYF,TGTGCCAGCAGTCCAATAACTACCGGGACAGGGACGCAGTATTTT
TRBJ1-1,-,-,TRBV15,16,CATSRYPGARNTEAFF,TGTGCCACCAGCAGATACCCAGGGGCTAGGAACACTGAAGCTTTCTTT
TRBJ2-1,-,-,TRBV6-6,13,CAALARRDNEQFF,TGTGCCGCCTTAGCCAGGCGGGACAATGAGCAGTTCTTC
TRBJ1-3,-,-,TRBV18,15,CASSPNRESGNTIYF,TGTGCCAGCTCACCCAACAGGGAATCTGGAAACACCATATATTTT
TRBJ1-2,-,TRBD1,TRBV2,15,CASSERGQTNYGYTF,TGTGCCAGCAGTGAAAGGGGACAGACAAACTATGGCTACACCTTC
TRBJ2-1,once,TRBD2,TRBV6-6,16,CASSMSGGASYNEQFF,TGTGCCAGCAGCATGAGCGGGGGGGCCTCCTACAATGAGCAGTTCTTC
TRBJ1-3,-,-,TRBV5-6,13,CASSADFGNTIYF,TGTGCCAGCAGCGCGGACTTCGGAAACACCATATATTTT
TRBJ1-1,-,-,TRBV11-3,14,CASSFGRESTEAFF,TGTGCCAGCAGCTTTGGTCGGGAAAGCACTGAAGCTTTCTTT
TRBJ1-6,-,-,TRBV5-5,13,CASSFQGRSPLHF,TGTGCCAGCAGCTTTCAAGGGAGATCACCCCTCCACTTT
TRBJ2-1,-,TRBD2,TRBV19,15,CASSIGLAVLNEQFF,TGTGCCAGTAGTATAGGACTAGCGGTACTCAATGAGCAGTTCTTC
TRBJ2-7,few,-,TRBV19,13,CASRGHGTYEQYF,TGTGCCAGTAGAGGGCACGGGACCTACGAGCAGTACTTC
TRBJ1-3,-,-,TRBV6-4,16,CASSHKLGGFGNTIYF,TGTGCCAGCAGCCATAAGCTAGGGGGTTTTGGAAACACCATATATTTT
TRBJ2-3,-,TRBD1,TRBV5-1,15,CASSLEGQGFGLEYF,TGCGCCAGCAGCTTGGAGGGACAGGGGTTCGGGCTGGAGTATTTT
TRBJ1-1,-,-,TRBV19,13,CASSYTTNTEAFF,TGTGCCAGTAGTTACACCACGAACACTGAAGCTTTCTTT
TRBJ2-3,-,TRBD2,TRBV5-1,16,CASSMTSGGELDTQYF,TGCGCCAGCAGCATGACTAGCGGGGGGGAATTAGATACGCAGTATTTT
TRBJ1-2,once,TRBD1,TRBV4-3,15,CASSQRGQGNYGYTF,TGCGCCAGCAGCCAACGTGGACAGGGGAACTATGGCTACACCTTC
TRBJ1-1,-,-,TRBV5-6,14,CASMATLPNTEAFF,TGTGCCAGCATGGCAACACTACCGAACACTGAAGCTTTCTTT
TRBJ2-1,once,TRBD2,TRBV6-5,14,CASSYSTSGDEQFF,TGTGCCAGCAGTTACTCGACTAGCGGGGACGAGCAGTTCTTC
TRBJ2-3,-,-,TRBV5-4,17,CASSLGRQKTSTDTQYF,TGTGCCAGCAGCTTGGGGCGACAGAAAACTAGCACAGATACGCAGTATTTT
TRBJ2-7,-,-,TRBV15,14,CATSRDSATYEQYF,TGTGCCACCAGCAGAGATAGCGCAACCTACGAGCAGTACTTC
TRBJ2-5,-,-,TRBV19,14,CASSIAAGQETQYF,TGTGCCAGTAGTATAGCAGCGGGCCAAGAGACCCAGTACTTC
TRBJ2-7,-,TRBD1,TRBV7-8,17,CASSRKPGQGAGYEQYF,TGTGCCAGCAGCCGTAAACCGGGACAGGGGGCAGGGTACGAGCAGTACTTC
TRBJ2-7,-,TRBD2,TRBV6-2/TRBV6-3,16,CASSPGRLAGGYEQYF,TGTGCCAGCAGCCCCGGGAGACTAGCGGGGGGCTACGAGCAGTACTTC
TRBJ2-1,-,-,TRBV10-3,12,CAIRTPGNEQFF,TGTGCCATCAGGACTCCCGGGAATGAGCAGTTCTTC
TRBJ1-5,-,-,TRBV19,16,CATETARGASGQAQHF,TGTGCCACCGAGACCGCGCGGGGGGCCTCTGGCCAGGCCCAGCATTTT
TRBJ2-7,-,-,TRBV21-1,15,CASSARRGNGHEQYF,TGTGCCAGCAGCGCTCGAAGGGGGAATGGGCACGAGCAGTACTTC
TRBJ2-4,once,TRBD1,TRBV5-1,16,CASSSYPGGGGNIQYF,TGCGCCAGCAGCTCGTACCCAGGGGGCGGAGGGAACATTCAGTACTTC
TRBJ2-3,-,-,TRBV2,14,CAIQRGPGTDTQYF,TGTGCCATCCAAAGGGGTCCTGGCACAGATACGCAGTATTTT
TRBJ1-2,-,-,TRBV12-3/TRBV12-4,13,CASSLREGDLIGF,TGTGCCAGCAGTTTGCGGGAGGGGGACCTGATTGGGTTC
TRBJ2-3,-,TRBD2,TRBV11-2,16,CASSRPGTSGGDTQYF,TGTGCCAGCAGTCGCCCCGGGACTAGCGGTGGAGATACGCAGTATTTT